The 19 T cell receptor beta chains given below trace back to one sample, sequenced in a study of cytomegalovirus exposure and HLA in healthy donors. Use of 60 Vbeta and 13 Jbeta primers characterized the PCR. The assay was immunoSEQ multiplex PCR, and TCRdb's table has in-frame clones only and misses some. The sample includes tens of thousands of clones, around 76% of them seen just once. Sequenced input: PBMCs. These receptors came from a male donor in good health and CMV-seropositive.

The genes are TRBV5-4 and TRBJ2-5; TRBD2 matches 13 bases. CDR3 length: 16 amino acids. V shed 3 bases, J shed 5 bases, and the junction held 7 bases outside the gene matches. Germline V gene data show CDR1 as SGHNT and CDR2 as YYREEE (reference sequence). CDR3 sequence: CASSWGLAGIQETQYF. The CDR3 bases are TGTGCCAGCAGCTGGGGACTAGCGGGGATTCAGGAGACCCAGTACTTC.

The chain joins TRBV5-1 to TRBJ2-5; 11 bases are a match to TRBD2. J gave up 8 bases and V 5 bases, and 8 bases lay outside the gene matches. This CDR3 is 14 amino acids long. The germline CDR1 and CDR2 sequences are SGHRS and YFSETQ. The CDR3 region has the DNA TGCGCCAGCAGTAGCACTAGCGGGGGTATAACCCAGTACTTC. Its translation: CASSSTSGGITQYF.

This sequence joins TRBV7-9 and TRBJ1-5; D possibly corresponds to TRBD1 (5 bases). Germline V CDR1 and CDR2: SEHNR, FQNEAQ (reference sequence). Trimming pared 6 bases from V and 3 bases from J, leaving 12 bases between. This CDR3 region has 14 residues. The CDR3 reads CASSQDRLNQPQHF. CDR3 sequence (DNA): TGTGCCAGCAGTCAAGACAGACTCAATCAGCCCCAGCATTTT.

J is TRBJ2-7 and V is TRBV14; TRBD2 agrees at 12 bases. V lost 4 bases, J lost 1 base, and 11 bases stayed unmatched. CDR1 and CDR2 (germline): SGHDN, FVKESK. The CDR3 sequence is 18 residues long. The DNA of the CDR3 is TGTGCCAGCAGCCCGACCCGACTAGCGGGAGACCGATCCTACGAGCAGTACTTC. Protein: CASSPTRLAGDRSYEQYF.

This chain joins TRBV11-2 and TRBJ1-5; D possibly corresponds to TRBD1 (5 bases). V lost 4 bases and J 6 bases, leaving 7 bases between the germline ends. This CDR3 has 12 amino acids. The V gene's germline CDR1 is SGHAT and CDR2 FQNNGV. The CDR3: CASSSQGQPQHF. In nucleotides, the CDR3 is TGTGCCAGCAGCTCGCAGGGTCAGCCCCAGCATTTT.

The chain links TRBV6-5 to TRBJ1-2; TRBD1 is a possible D gene (6 bases). The CDR3 length is 16 residues. Germline loops: CDR1 MNHEY, CDR2 SVGAGI. V lost 3 bases and J lost 5, with 19 bases in between. CDR3 loop: CASSYGTGWGGYGYTF. The CDR3 DNA follows: TGTGCCAGCAGTTATGGAACAGGGTGGGGGGGGTATGGCTACACCTTC.

This chain joins TRBV5-4 and TRBJ2-7; 9 bases align to TRBD2. V gave up 4 bases and J gave up 7 bases; unmatched junction bases: 15. The CDR3 runs to 16 residues. Germline-derived CDR1 and CDR2 are SGHNT and YYREEE (reference sequence). The CDR3 sequence is CASSRGASGVLLEQYF. The CDR3 nucleotides are TGTGCCAGCAGCCGGGGGGCTAGCGGGGTCCTATTGGAGCAGTACTTC.

For this clone: One junction end disagrees with the germline gene, perhaps due to a read error. This rearrangement joins TRBV5-4 to TRBJ2-5; 10 bases agree with TRBD2. The CDR3 spans 15 residues. Germline V gene data show CDR1 as SGHNT and CDR2 as YYREEE (reference sequence). DNA of the CDR3: TGTGCCAGCGGCTTGAGTCTAGCGGGAGATGAGACCCAGTACTTC. Protein: CASGLSLAGDETQYF.

The chain has TRBV29-1 and TRBJ2-5; 9 nucleotides agree with TRBD1. This CDR3 has 13 residues. CDR1 and CDR2 (germline): SQVTM, ANQGSEA. After removal of 6 bases from V and 5 bases from J, the junction contained 7 bases not matched to a gene. The CDR3 protein is CSVEQGATETQYF. Here the CDR3 DNA reads TGCAGCGTGGAACAGGGGGCGACGGAGACCCAGTACTTC.

The rearrangement links TRBV11-2 to TRBJ1-1; no definite D call. The CDR3 is 15 residues long. Between the trimmed V and J ends, which lost 5 bases and 2 bases, there was a span of 15 bases. CDR1 and CDR2 (germline): SGHAT, FQNNGV. CDR3 nucleotides: TGTGCCAGCAGCACACGGCGGAGGGCTAACACTGAAGCTTTCTTT. Encoded protein: CASSTRRRANTEAFF.

J is TRBJ2-5 and V is TRBV27, with D possibly matching TRBD2 (5 bases). TRBJ2-7 explains the end of the DNA better; the J call may be wrong. The length of the CDR3 is 14 residues. Germline V gene data show CDR1 as MNHEY and CDR2 as SMNVEV (reference sequence). The CDR3 here is CASSLTGKGYEQYF. Written as DNA, the CDR3 is TGTGCCAGCAGTTTAACGGGAAAGGGCTACGAGCAGTACTTC.

The chain carries TRBV7-9 and TRBJ2-1, with no clear D. CDR3 length: 17 residues. Between the trimmed V and J ends, which lost 1 base and 2 bases, there was a span of 15 bases. Germline CDR1 SEHNR, CDR2 FQNEAQ (reference sequence). The chain's CDR3 is CASSLVGVTPAYNEQFF. CDR3 coding DNA: TGTGCCAGCAGCTTAGTTGGTGTCACCCCGGCCTACAATGAGCAGTTCTTC. The full variable domain, with the rest looked up from reference TRBV7-9 and TRBJ2-1, is DTGVSQNPRHKITKRGQNVTFRCDPISEHNRLYWYRQTLGQGPEFLTYFQNEAQLEKSRLLSDRFSAERPKGSFSTLEIQRTEQGDSAMYLCASSLVGVTPAYNEQFFGPGTRLTVL.

The chain joins TRBV27 to TRBJ1-1; no definite D call. CDR3 length equals 13 residues. Germline V gene data show CDR1 as MNHEY and CDR2 as SMNVEV (reference sequence). Trimming took 2 bases from V and 1 from J, leaving 5 bases between them. CDR3 bases: TGTGCCAGCAGTTTAGCAGGGAACACTGAAGCTTTCTTT. Protein product: CASSLAGNTEAFF.

The chain couples TRBV7-2 to TRBJ2-7, with 12 bases fitting TRBD1. CDR3 length: 15 amino acids. Germline V gene data show CDR1 as SGHTA and CDR2 as FQGNSA. The V gene end was trimmed by 5 bases and the J gene end by 9 bases; junction bases not matched to a gene: 11. The CDR3 is CASSGTSGGQGAQYF. CDR3 DNA sequence: TGTGCCAGCAGCGGGACTTCCGGGGGACAGGGGGCGCAGTACTTC.

The chain has TRBV5-6 and TRBJ1-4; TRBD1 is a possible D gene (6 bases). Germline V gene data show CDR1 as SGHDT and CDR2 as YYEEEE. This CDR3 is built from 15 residues. V lost 3 bases and J lost 7, with 16 bases in between. Written as DNA, the CDR3 is TGTGCCAGCAGCTCTTTGGGTAGGGGGACTGAAAAACTGTTTTTT. The encoded protein is CASSSLGRGTEKLFF.

CDR3 DNA sequence: TGTGCCAGCAGCTTAAGACTAGCGGGAGGGGAATCCGAGCAGTACTTC. Protein product: CASSLRLAGGESEQYF. The genes are TRBV7-2 and TRBJ2-7; 14 positions agree with TRBD2. V lost 2 bases, J lost 6 bases, and 6 bases stayed unmatched. The CDR3 contains 16 residues. Germline V lookup: CDR1 SGHTA, CDR2 FQGNSA.

The genes are TRBV6-4 and TRBJ1-3, with TRBD1 identical over 7 bases. The V gene's germline CDR1 is MRHNA and CDR2 SNTAGT. The CDR3 covers 16 residues. The trim removed 2 bases at V and 4 bases at J, leaving 8 bases unmatched. CDR3 protein: CASSDRQGVDGNTIYF. CDR3 DNA sequence: TGTGCCAGCAGTGACAGACAGGGAGTGGACGGAAACACCATATATTTT.

CDR3 amino acids: CASSQTGIGAFF. The CDR3 coding sequence is TGCGCCAGCAGCCAGACAGGCATCGGAGCTTTCTTT. The chain links TRBV4-1 to TRBJ1-1, with D perhaps TRBD1 (6 bases). The CDR3 runs to 12 residues. The V and J ends lost 3 bases and 10 bases respectively, with 12 bases between them. CDR1 and CDR2 from the germline V gene are MGHRA and YSYEKL.

This clone is a singleton in its sample. The rearrangement uses TRBV5-1 and TRBJ2-1; TRBD2 matches 15 bases. Germline V gene data show CDR1 as SGHRS and CDR2 as YFSETQ. The CDR3 totals 16 residues. The J segment lost 8 bases and the V segment lost 5 bases, leaving 8 bases of the junction unmatched. CDR3 residues: CASSLRTSGRAHEQFF. The CDR3 nucleotides read TGCGCCAGCAGTTTAAGGACTAGCGGGAGGGCCCATGAGCAGTTCTTC.